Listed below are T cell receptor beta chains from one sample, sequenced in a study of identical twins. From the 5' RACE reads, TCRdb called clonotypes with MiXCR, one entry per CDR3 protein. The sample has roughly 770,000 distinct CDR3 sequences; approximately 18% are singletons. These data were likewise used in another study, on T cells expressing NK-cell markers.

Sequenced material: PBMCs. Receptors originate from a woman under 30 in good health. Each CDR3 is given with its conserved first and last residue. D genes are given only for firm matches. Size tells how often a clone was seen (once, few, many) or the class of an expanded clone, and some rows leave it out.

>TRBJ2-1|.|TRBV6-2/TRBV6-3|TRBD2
TGTGCCAGCATCCTACGGCCCGGGACTAGCGGGAGCTATGAGCAGTTCTTC
CASILRPGTSGSYEQFF
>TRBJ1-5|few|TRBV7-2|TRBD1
TGTGCCAGCAGCTTAGATAGGACAGGGAATCAGCCCCAGCATTTT
CASSLDRTGNQPQHF
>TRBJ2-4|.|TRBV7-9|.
TGTGCCAGCAGCCCGACACTCATTCAGTACTTC
CASSPTLIQYF
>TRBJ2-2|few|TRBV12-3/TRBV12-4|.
TGTGCCAGCAGGGACAGCTCGAACACCGGGGAGCTGTTTTTT
CASRDSSNTGELFF
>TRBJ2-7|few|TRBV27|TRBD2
TGTGCCAGCAGTCTTTCTAGCGGGAGGGTTTCCGTTGACGAGCAGTACTTC
CASSLSSGRVSVDEQYF
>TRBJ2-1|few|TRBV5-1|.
TGCGCCAGCACGACCTTATACCGGAATGAGCAGTTCTTC
CASTTLYRNEQFF
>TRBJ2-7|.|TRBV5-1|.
TGCGCCAGCAGCCTAGGCCTGGTAGGGGACGAGCAGTACTTC
CASSLGLVGDEQYF
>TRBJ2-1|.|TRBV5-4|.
TGTGCCAGCAGCCCTCGACCCGTGGTGGGGAATGAGCAGTTCTTC
CASSPRPVVGNEQFF
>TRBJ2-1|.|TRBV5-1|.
TGCGCCAGCAATCCGGGACCCGGGGACAATGAGCAGTTCTTC
CASNPGPGDNEQFF
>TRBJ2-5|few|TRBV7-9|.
TGTGCCAGCAGCTTAGGACAGGTAGAGACCCAGTACTTC
CASSLGQVETQYF
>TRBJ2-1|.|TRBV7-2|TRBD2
TGTGCCAGCAGCTTACCCCCTCAAGCGGGGTCAAAATTCTTC
CASSLPPQAGSKFF
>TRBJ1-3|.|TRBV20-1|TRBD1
TGCAGTGCTAGAGTTCCCAGGGGGGATGGAAACACCATATATTTT
CSARVPRGDGNTIYF
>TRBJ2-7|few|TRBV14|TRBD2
TGTGCCAGCAGCTACCGGGAGGTATTGCCCTACGAGCAGTACTTC
CASSYREVLPYEQYF
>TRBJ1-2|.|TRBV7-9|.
TGTGCCAGCAGCCCTAGGGCGGGTTATGGCTACACCTTC
CASSPRAGYGYTF
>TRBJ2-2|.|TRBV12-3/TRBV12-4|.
TGTGCCAGCAGCAGGCCGGGGGTTTCCGGGGAGCTGTTTTTT
CASSRPGVSGELFF
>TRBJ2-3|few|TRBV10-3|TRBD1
TGTGCCATCAGTAAGACAGGGGCCCCACACACAGATACGCAGTATTTT
CAISKTGAPHTDTQYF
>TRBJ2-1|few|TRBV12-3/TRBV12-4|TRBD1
TGTGCCAGCAGTTTAACGGACAGGGCGGCGCAGTTCTTC
CASSLTDRAAQFF
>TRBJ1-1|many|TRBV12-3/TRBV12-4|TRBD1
TGTGCCAGCAGTTTTGGGACAGGGGAAGCTTTCTTT
CASSFGTGEAFF
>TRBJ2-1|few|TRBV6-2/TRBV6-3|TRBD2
TGTGCCAGCAGGACGAGCGGGAGGAACTCCTACAATGAGCAGTTCTTC
CASRTSGRNSYNEQFF
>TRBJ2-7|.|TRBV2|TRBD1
TGTGCCAGCGACAACAGGGGGCTGATCTCCGAGCAGTACTTC
CASDNRGLISEQYF
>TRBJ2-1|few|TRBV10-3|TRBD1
TGTGCCATCAGGCAGCGACAGGGTTACAATGAGCAGTTCTTC
CAIRQRQGYNEQFF
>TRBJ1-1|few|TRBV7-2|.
TGTGCCAGCACACAAATGGGGGGGAACACTGAAGCTTTCTTT
CASTQMGGNTEAFF
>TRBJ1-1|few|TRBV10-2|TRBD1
TGCGCCATCAAGACGACAGGGACGAACACTGAAGCTTTCTTT
CAIKTTGTNTEAFF
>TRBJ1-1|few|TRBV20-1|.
TGCAGTGCTAGGGGTGGGCCTCTCGCGGAAGCTTTCTTT
CSARGGPLAEAFF
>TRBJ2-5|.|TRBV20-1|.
TGCAGTGCCTCAGGGTTGCTCCAAGAGACCCAGTACTTC
CSASGLLQETQYF
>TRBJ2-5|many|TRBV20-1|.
TGCAGTGCTGGAGGGTTAGGGCTTCAAGAGACCCAGTACTTC
CSAGGLGLQETQYF
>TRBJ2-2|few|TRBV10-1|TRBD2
TGCGCCAGCAGCTTACTAGCGGGAGGCGGGGAGCTGTTTTTT
CASSLLAGGGELFF
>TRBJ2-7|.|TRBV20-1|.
TGCAGTGCTAGCTATGAGAGCTCCTACGAGCAGTACTTC
CSASYESSYEQYF
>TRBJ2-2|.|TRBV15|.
TGTGCCACCAGCAGAGAAAGGGGGAACACCGGGGAGCTGTTTTTT
CATSRERGNTGELFF
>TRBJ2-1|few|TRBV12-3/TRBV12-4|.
TGTGCCAGCAGTTTACTCTGGAGGGGCGCAATCAGCAATGAGCAGTTCTTC
CASSLLWRGAISNEQFF
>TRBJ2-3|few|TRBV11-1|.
TGTGCCAGCGACACAAAAGTCCCCGGGACTCCTGGCACAGATACGCAGTATTTT
CASDTKVPGTPGTDTQYF
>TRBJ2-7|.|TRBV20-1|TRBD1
TGCAGTGTAGCTCGTGGGCCAGGGGGTTCCGAGCAGTACTTC
CSVARGPGGSEQYF
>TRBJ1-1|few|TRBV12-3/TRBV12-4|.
TGTGCCAGCAGTTTAGTTCCGGTGGGGCGGACCGGGGAATATGCTGAAGCTTTCTTT
CASSLVPVGRTGEYAEAFF
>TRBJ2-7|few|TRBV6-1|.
TGTGCCAGCTTTAAGGATGAGAGGGCAAACGAGCAGTACTTC
CASFKDERANEQYF
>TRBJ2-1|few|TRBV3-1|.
TGTGCCAGCAGCCCTGGTGTAGATAACTACAATGAGCAGTTCTTC
CASSPGVDNYNEQFF
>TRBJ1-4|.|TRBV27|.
TGTGCCAGCCGGAGGTGGGCTAATGAAAAACTGTTTTTT
CASRRWANEKLFF
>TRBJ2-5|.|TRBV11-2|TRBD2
TGTGCCAGCAGGCCCTCCGGGACTAGCGGCGAGACCCAGTACTTC
CASRPSGTSGETQYF